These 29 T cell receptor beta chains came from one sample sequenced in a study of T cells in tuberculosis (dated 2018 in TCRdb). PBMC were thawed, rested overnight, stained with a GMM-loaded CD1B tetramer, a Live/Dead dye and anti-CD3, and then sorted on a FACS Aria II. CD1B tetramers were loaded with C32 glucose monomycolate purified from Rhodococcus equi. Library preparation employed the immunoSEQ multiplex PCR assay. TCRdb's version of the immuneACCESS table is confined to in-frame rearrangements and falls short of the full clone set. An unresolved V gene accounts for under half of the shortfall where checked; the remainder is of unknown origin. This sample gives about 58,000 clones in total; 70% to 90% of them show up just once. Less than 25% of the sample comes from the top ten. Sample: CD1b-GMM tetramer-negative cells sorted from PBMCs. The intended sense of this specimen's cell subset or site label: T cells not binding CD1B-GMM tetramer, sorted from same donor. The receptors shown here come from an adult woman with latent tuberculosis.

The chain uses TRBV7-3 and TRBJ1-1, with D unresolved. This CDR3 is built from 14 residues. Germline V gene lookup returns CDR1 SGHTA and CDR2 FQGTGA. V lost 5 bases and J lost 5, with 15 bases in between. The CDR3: CASSQASGGTEAFF. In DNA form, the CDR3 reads TGTGCCAGCAGCCAGGCCTCGGGCGGGACTGAAGCTTTCTTT.

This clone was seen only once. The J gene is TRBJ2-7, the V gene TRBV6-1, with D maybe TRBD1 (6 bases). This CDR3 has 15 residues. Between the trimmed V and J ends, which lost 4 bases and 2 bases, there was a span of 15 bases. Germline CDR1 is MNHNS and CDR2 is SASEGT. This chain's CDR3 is CASSAFDSGAYEQYF. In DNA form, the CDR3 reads TGTGCCAGCAGTGCGTTCGATTCAGGGGCCTACGAGCAGTACTTC.

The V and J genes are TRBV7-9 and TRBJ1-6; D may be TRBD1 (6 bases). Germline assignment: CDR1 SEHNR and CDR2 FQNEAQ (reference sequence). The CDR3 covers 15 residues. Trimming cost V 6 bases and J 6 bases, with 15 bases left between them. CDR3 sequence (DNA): TGTGCCAGCAGGGGGACACGGGACGGTAATTCACCCCTCCACTTT. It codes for CASRGTRDGNSPLHF.

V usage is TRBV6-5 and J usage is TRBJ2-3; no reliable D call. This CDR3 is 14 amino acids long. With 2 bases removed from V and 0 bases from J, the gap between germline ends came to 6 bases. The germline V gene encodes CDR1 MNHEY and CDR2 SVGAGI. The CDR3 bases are TGTGCCAGCAGTTACACTGGTAGCACAGATACGCAGTATTTT. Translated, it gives CASSYTGSTDTQYF.

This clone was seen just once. CDR3 DNA sequence: TGTGCCAGCACTAGAAGCACACCGGGAAATGGCTACACCTTC. It yields the protein CASTRSTPGNGYTF. The chain has TRBV2 and TRBJ1-2, with D unclear. Germline-derived CDR1 and CDR2 are SNHLY and FYNNEI. This CDR3 is built from 14 residues. V was shortened by 7 bases and J by 6 bases, with 18 bases between the two germline ends.

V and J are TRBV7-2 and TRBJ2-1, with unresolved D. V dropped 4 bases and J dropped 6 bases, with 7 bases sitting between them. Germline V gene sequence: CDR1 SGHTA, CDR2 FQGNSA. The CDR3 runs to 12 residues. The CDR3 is CASSSGFNEQFF. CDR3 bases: TGTGCCAGCAGCTCCGGTTTCAATGAGCAGTTCTTC.

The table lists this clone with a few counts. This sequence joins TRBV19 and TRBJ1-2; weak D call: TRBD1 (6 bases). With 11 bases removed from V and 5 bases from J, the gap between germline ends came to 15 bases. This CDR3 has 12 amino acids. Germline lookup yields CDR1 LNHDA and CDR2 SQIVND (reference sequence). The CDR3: CAATSRGYGYTF. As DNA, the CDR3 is TGTGCCGCCACCTCCAGGGGATATGGCTACACCTTC.

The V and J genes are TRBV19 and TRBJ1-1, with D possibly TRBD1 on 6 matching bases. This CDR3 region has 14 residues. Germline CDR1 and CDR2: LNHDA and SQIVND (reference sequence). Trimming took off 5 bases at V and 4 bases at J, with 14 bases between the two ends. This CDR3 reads CASSLRGAVTEAFF. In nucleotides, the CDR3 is TGTGCCAGTAGTCTTCGGGGGGCAGTCACTGAAGCTTTCTTT.

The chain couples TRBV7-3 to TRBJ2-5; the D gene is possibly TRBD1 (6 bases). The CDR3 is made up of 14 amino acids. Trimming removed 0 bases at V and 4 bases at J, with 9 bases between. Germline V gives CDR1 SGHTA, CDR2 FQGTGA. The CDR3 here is CASSLTGGLETQYF. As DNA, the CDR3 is TGTGCCAGCAGCTTAACAGGGGGTTTAGAGACCCAGTACTTC.

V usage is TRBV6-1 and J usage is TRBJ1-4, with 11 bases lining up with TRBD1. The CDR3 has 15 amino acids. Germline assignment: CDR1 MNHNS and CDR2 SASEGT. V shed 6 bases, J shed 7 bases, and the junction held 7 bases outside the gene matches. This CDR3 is CASSAGQGEVEKLFF. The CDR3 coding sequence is TGTGCCAGCAGCGCGGGACAGGGGGAGGTTGAAAAACTGTTTTTT.

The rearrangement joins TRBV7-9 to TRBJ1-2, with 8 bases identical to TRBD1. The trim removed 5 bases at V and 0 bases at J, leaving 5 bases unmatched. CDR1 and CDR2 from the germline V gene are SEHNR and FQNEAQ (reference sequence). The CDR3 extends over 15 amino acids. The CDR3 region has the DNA TGTGCCAGCAGCCCCCGACAGGGGACTAACTATGGCTACACCTTC. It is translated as CASSPRQGTNYGYTF.

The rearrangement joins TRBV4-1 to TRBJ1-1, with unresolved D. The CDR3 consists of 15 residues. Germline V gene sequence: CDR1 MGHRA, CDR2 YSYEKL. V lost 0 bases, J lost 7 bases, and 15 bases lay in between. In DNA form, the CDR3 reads TGCGCCAGCAGCCAAGAAGCATCGGTGCAGGTTGAAGCTTTCTTT. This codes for CASSQEASVQVEAFF.

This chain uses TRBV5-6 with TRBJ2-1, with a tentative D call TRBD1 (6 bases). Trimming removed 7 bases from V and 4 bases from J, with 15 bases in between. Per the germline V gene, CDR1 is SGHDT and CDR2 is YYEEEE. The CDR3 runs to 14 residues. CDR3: CASATGPGYNEQFF. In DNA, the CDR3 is TGTGCCAGCGCAACAGGGCCGGGGTACAATGAGCAGTTCTTC.

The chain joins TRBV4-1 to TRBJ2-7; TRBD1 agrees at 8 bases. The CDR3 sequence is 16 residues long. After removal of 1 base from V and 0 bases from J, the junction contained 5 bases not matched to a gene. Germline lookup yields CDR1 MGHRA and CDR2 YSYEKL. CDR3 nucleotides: TGCGCCAGCAGCCAAGTCAGGACAGGGCCCTCCTACGAGCAGTACTTC. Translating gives CASSQVRTGPSYEQYF.

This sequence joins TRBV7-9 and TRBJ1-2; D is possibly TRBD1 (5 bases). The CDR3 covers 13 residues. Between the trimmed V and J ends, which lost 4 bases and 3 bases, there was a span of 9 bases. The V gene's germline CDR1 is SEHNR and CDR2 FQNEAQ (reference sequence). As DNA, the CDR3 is TGTGCCAGCAGCTCGGCAGGGTACTATGGCTACACCTTC. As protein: CASSSAGYYGYTF.

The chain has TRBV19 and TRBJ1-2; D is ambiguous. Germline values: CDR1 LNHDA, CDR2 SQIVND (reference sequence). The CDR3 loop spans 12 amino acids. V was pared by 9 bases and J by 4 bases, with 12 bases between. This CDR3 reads CASSDGGYGYTF. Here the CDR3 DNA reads TGTGCCAGCTCGGACGGAGGCTATGGCTACACCTTC.

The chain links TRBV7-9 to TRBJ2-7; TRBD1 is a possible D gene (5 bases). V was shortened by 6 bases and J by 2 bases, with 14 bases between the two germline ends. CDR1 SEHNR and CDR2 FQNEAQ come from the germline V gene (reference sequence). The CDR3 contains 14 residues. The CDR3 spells CASRAQDIAYEQYF. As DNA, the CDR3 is TGTGCCAGCAGAGCCCAGGACATTGCCTACGAGCAGTACTTC.

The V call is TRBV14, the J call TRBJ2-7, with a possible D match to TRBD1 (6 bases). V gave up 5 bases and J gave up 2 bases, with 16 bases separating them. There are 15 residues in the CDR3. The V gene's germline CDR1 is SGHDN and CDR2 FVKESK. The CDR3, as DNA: TGTGCCAGCAGCATTACAGGGACCCTAGCCTACGAGCAGTACTTC. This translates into CASSITGTLAYEQYF.

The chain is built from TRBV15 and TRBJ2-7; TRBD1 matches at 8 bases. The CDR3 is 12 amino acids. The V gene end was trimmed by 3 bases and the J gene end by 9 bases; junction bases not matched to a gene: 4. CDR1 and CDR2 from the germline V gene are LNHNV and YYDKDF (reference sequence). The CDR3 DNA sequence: TGTGCCACCAGCAGTGAAGACAGGGGGCAGTACTTC. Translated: CATSSEDRGQYF.

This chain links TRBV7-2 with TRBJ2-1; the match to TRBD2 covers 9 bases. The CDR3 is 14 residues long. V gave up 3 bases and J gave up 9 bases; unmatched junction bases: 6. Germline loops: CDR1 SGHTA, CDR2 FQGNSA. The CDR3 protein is CASSFGGRATEQFF. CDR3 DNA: TGTGCCAGCAGCTTCGGCGGGAGGGCCACTGAGCAGTTCTTC.

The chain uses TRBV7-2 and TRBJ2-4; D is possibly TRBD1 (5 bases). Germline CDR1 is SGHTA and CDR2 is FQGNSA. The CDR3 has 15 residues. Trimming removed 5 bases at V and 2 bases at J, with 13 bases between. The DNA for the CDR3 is TGTGCCAGCAGCGCGGCAGGGAATACCAAAAACATTCAGTACTTC. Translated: CASSAAGNTKNIQYF.

CDR3 sequence reads: CASSVEAENQPQHF. CDR3 bases: TGTGCCAGCAGCGTAGAGGCGGAGAATCAGCCCCAGCATTTT. This sequence joins TRBV9 and TRBJ1-5; no definite D call. CDR1 is SGDLS, CDR2 YYNGEE, per germline. The CDR3 is made up of 14 amino acids. Deletions cut 0 bases from V and 4 bases from J, with 8 bases between.

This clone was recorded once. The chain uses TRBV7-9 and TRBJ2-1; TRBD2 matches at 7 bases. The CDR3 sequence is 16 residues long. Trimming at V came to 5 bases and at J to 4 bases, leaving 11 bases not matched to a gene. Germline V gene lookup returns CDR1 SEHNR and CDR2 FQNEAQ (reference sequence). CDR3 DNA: TGTGCCAGCAGCCCACGCCCTAGCGGAGATTACAATGAGCAGTTCTTC. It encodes CASSPRPSGDYNEQFF. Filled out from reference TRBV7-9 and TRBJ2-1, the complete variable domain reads DTGVSQNPRHKITKRGQNVTFRCDPISEHNRLYWYRQTLGQGPEFLTYFQNEAQLEKSRLLSDRFSAERPKGSFSTLEIQRTEQGDSAMYLCASSPRPSGDYNEQFFGPGTRLTVL.

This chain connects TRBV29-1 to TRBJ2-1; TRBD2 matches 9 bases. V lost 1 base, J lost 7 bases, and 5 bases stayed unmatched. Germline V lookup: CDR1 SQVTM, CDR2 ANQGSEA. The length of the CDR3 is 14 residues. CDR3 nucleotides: TGCAGCGTTGAAGTAGCGGGAGTCGAAAATGAGCAGTTCTTC. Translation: CSVEVAGVENEQFF.

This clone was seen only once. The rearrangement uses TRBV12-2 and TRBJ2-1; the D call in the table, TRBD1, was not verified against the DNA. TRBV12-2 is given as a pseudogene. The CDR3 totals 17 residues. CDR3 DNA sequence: TGTGCAAGTCGCTCCGGCTGGGGGCGGAGCTCCTACAATGAGCAGTTCTTC. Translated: CASRSGWGRSSYNEQFF.

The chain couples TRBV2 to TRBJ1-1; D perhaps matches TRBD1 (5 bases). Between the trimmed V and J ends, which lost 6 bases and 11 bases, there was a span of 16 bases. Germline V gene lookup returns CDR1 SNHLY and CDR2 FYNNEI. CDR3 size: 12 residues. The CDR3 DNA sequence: TGTGCCAGCAGGAGGGAGGGGAAGGTGGCTTTCTTT. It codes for CASRREGKVAFF.

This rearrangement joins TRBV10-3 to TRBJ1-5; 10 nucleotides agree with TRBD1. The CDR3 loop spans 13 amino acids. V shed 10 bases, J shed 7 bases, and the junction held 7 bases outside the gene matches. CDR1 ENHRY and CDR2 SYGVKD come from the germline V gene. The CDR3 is CASTGTGDQPQHF. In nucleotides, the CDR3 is TGTGCCAGCACCGGGACAGGGGACCAGCCCCAGCATTTT.

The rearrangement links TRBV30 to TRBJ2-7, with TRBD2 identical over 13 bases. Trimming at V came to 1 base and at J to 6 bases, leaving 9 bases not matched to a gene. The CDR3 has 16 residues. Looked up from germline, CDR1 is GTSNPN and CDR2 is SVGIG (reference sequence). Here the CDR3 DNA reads TGTGCCTGGAGTGCGACGACTAGCGGGAGGCCTGTCGAGCAGTACTTC. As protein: CAWSATTSGRPVEQYF.

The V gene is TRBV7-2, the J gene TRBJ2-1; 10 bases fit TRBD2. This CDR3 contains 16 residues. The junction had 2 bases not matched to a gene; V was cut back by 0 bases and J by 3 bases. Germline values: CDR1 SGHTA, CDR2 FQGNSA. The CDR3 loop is CASSLARTSGYNEQFF. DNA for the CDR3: TGTGCCAGCAGCTTAGCCAGGACTAGCGGCTACAATGAGCAGTTCTTC.